This section outlines one TCR beta chain sequence together with its context. As yet, its antigen is unknown. MiXCR was run by TCRdb on the reads, yielding one entry per CDR3 protein. The data contain under 450,000 distinct CDR3 sequences, roughly 34% of them singletons. The sample comes from a study of T cell repertoires in cytomegalovirus infection. General observations from the study: Identification of carriers of CMV plus the relevant HLA was performed using cumulative public TCR beta family frequency.

The CDR3 loop spans 16 amino acids. Germline CDR1 is SGHTA and CDR2 is FQGNSA. V lost 5 bases and J lost 7, with 21 bases in between. This TCR was sampled from a human donor in good health (CMV status not recorded). Some clones in this sample may be carry-over from other donors' samples. Sequences were derived from cultured PBMCs, sampled from culture after CMV antigen stimulation. The rearrangement joins TRBV7-2 to TRBJ1-5; D is possibly TRBD1 (6 bases). The CDR3 protein is CASSPPGTRTEQPQHF. The CDR3 nucleotides are TGTGCCAGCAGCCCTCCCGGGACACGAACGGAGCAGCCCCAGCATTTT.